Below are 9 T cell receptor beta chains sequenced from a single sample in a study of regulatory T cells in long-lasting Graves disease. With iRepertoire HTBI primers and Arm-PCR of CDR3 regions, TCR beta libraries were built. MiXCR, run by TCRdb on the multiplex PCR reads, gives a single entry per CDR3 protein. Among over 500,000 distinct CDR3 sequences listed, 15% to 20% were seen once. Indicated time point: newly diagnosed GD, antithyroid drugs for less than 3 months. Researchers made the TCR library from RNA that was extracted from PBMCs. These data were likewise used in another study, on T cells in Graves' hyperthyroidism and ophthalmopathy.

The sample here was peripheral blood mononuclear cells (PBMCs), taken at new diagnosis, from a patient treated with antithyroid drugs. All receptors come from a woman aged 25-40 years with Graves disease.

The rearrangement links TRBV9 to TRBJ2-1; TRBD2 agrees at 12 bases. Germline CDR1 and CDR2: SGDLS and YYNGEE. J gave up 6 bases and V 5 bases, and 6 bases lay outside the gene matches. This CDR3 spans 15 amino acids. CDR3 sequence: CASRSGLAGSNEQFF. For the CDR3, the DNA is TGTGCCAGCAGATCCGGACTAGCGGGGAGCAATGAGCAGTTCTTC.

This clonotype was picked up many times. The J gene is TRBJ1-1, the V gene TRBV28; D ambiguous. The CDR3 extends over 12 amino acids. V lost 3 bases and J 7 bases, leaving 9 bases between the germline ends. The germline gives CDR1 MDHEN, CDR2 SYDVKM. The CDR3 DNA reads as TGTGCCAGCAGTTTCTTAGGGAATGAAGCTTTCTTT. Translating it yields CASSFLGNEAFF.

This clonotype was seen a handful of times. This sequence joins TRBV28 and TRBJ2-2, with D possibly TRBD2 on 6 matching bases. CDR3 size: 12 residues. Trimming cost V 11 bases and J 3 bases, with 10 bases left between them. Per the germline V gene, CDR1 is MDHEN and CDR2 is SYDVKM. This CDR3 reads CAAGRDTGELFF. In DNA form, the CDR3 reads TGTGCCGCGGGGCGGGACACCGGGGAGCTGTTTTTT.

The chain has TRBV24-1 and TRBJ2-1; 9 bases fit TRBD2. There are 15 residues in the CDR3. The germline CDR1 and CDR2 sequences are KGHDR and SFDVKD. The V and J ends lost 2 bases and 9 bases, in that order; junction bases with no gene match: 7. The CDR3 DNA reads as TGTGCCACCAGTGATTCCGGACTAGCGAGAGGTGAGCAGTTCTTC. This codes for CATSDSGLARGEQFF.

The chain couples TRBV30 to TRBJ2-3, with no clear D. The length of the CDR3 is 11 residues. Trimming took off 3 bases at V and 5 bases at J, with 6 bases between the two ends. The germline gives CDR1 GTSNPN, CDR2 SVGIG (reference sequence). The CDR3 loop reads CAWSLQDTQYF. DNA for the CDR3: TGTGCCTGGAGCTTGCAAGATACGCAGTATTTT.

The rearrangement links TRBV9 to TRBJ2-7, with 8 bases identical to TRBD2. Trimming removed 0 bases from V and 3 bases from J; junction bases left unmatched: 5. This CDR3 comprises 15 residues. Germline V gene lookup returns CDR1 SGDLS and CDR2 YYNGEE. The CDR3 region is CASSVGAGGDYEQYF. The CDR3 nucleotides are TGTGCCAGCAGCGTAGGGGCGGGGGGCGACTACGAGCAGTACTTC.

As for this clonotype: A much larger clone is a single base away; this may be a read error. The rearrangement links TRBV6-1 to TRBJ1-1; possible D gene TRBD1, 6 bases. The germline CDR1 and CDR2 sequences are MNHNS and SASEGT. CDR3 size: 13 residues. The CDR3 nucleotides are TGTGCCAGCGGTGAAGCAGGGGACGGAGCGCCTTTCTTT. This codes for CASGEAGDGAPFF.

The genes are TRBV19 and TRBJ2-5; a weak D match, TRBD1 (6 bases). Per germline, CDR1 LNHDA and CDR2 SQIVND (reference sequence). This CDR3 has 12 amino acids. The V and J ends lost 4 bases and 4 bases respectively, with 7 bases between them. CDR3 loop: CASSNRAETQYF. The CDR3 DNA is TGTGCCAGTAGTAACAGGGCAGAGACCCAGTACTTC. The variable domain in full, with the rest retrieved from reference TRBV19 and TRBJ2-5, is DGGITQSPKYLFRKEGQNVTLSCEQNLNHDAMYWYRQDPGQGLRLIYYSQIVNDFQKGDIAEGYSVSREKKESFPLTVTSAQKNPTAFYLCASSNRAETQYFGPGTRLLVL.

This clonotype was counted only a few times. This chain links TRBV7-9 with TRBJ2-2, with a tentative D call TRBD2 (5 bases). Trimming cost V 1 base and J 2 bases, with 26 bases left between them. Germline V CDR1 and CDR2: SEHNR, FQNEAQ (reference sequence). The CDR3 consists of 21 residues. CDR3 nucleotide sequence: TGTGCCAGCAGCTTAGTCAGTAGCGCAAAAAACCACCCTCGCAACACCGGGGAGCTGTTTTTT. Protein product: CASSLVSSAKNHPRNTGELFF.